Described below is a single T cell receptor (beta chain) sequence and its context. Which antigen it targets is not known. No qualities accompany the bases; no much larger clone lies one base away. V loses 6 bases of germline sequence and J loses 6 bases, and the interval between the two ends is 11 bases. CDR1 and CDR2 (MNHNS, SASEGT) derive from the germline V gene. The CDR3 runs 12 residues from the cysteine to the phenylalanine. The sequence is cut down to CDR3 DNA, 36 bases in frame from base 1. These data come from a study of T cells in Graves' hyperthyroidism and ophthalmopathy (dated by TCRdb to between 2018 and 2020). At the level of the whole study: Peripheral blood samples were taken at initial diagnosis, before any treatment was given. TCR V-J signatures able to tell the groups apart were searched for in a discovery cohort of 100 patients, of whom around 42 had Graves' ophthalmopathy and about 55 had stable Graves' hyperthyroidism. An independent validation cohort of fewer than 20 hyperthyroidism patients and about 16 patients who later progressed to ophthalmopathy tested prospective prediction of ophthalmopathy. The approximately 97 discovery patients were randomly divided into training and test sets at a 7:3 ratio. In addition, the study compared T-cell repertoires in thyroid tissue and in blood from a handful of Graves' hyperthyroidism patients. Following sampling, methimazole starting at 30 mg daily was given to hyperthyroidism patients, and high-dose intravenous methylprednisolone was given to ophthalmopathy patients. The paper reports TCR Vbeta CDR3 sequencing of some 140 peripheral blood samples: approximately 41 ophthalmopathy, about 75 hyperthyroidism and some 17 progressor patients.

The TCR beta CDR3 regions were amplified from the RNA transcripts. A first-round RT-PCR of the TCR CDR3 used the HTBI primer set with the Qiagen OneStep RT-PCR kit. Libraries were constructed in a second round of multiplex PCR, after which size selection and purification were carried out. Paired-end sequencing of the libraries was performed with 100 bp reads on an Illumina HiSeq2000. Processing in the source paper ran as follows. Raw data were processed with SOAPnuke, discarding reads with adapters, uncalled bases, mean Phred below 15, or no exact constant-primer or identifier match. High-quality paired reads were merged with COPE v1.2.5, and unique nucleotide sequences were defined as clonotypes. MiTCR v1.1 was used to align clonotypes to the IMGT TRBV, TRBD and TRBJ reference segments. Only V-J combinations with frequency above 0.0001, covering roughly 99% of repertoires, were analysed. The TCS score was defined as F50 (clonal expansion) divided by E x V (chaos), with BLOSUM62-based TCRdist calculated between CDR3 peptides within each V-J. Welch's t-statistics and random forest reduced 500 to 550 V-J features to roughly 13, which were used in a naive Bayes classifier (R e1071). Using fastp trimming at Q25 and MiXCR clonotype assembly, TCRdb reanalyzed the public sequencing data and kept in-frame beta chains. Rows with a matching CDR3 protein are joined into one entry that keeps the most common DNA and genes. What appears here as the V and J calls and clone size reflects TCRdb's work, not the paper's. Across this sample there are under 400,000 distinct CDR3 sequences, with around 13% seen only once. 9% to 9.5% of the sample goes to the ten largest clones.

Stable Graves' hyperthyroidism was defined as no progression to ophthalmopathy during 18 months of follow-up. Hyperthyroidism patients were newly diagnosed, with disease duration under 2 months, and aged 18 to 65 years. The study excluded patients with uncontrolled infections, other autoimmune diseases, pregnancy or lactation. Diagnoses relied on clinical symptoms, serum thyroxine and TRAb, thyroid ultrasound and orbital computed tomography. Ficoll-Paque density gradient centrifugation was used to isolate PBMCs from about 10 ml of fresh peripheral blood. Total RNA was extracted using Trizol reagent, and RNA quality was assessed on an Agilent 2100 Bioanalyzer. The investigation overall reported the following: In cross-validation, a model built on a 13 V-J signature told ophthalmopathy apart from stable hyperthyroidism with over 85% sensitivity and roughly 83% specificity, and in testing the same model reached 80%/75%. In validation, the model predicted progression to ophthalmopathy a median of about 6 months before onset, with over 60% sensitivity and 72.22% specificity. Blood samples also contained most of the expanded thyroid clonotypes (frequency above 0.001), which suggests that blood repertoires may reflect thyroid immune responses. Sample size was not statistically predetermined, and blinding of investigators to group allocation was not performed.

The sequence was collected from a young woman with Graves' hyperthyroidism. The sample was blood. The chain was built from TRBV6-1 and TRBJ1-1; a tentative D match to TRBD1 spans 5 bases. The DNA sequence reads TGTGCCAGCAGCGTCGGGGGAGCTGAAGCTTTCTTT. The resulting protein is CASSVGGAEAFF.